A selection of T cell receptor beta chains follows, all from one sample in a study of T cell responses to AZD1222 COVID-19 vaccine. Using immunoSEQ multiplex PCR, the repertoire was profiled, and TCRdb retains in-frame clones only, with some absent. The data hold approximately 60,000 clones, with 86% observed a single time. The sequencing here drew on peripheral blood, taken 28 days after the second AZD1222 dose. These TCRs come from an adult who received the AZD1222 COVID-19 vaccine. Each CDR3 is given with its conserved first and last residue. Each record gives: J gene, V gene, CDR3 protein.

>TRBJ2-5|TRBV7-3
CASSLTAGVRETQYF
>TRBJ2-3|TRBV7-8
CASRPTLGALAGDTQYF
>TRBJ2-3|TRBV7-2
CASSGYTTDTQYF
>TRBJ2-7|TRBV7-2
CASSYGTGLSYEQYF
>TRBJ1-5|TRBV6-5
CASRMDREQPQHF
>TRBJ1-5|TRBV6-6
CASSLDRQPQHF
>TRBJ2-1|TRBV4-2
CASSQDWGQGINEQFF
>TRBJ2-5|TRBV11-1
CASSFSEGLETQYF
>TRBJ1-1|TRBV5-1
CASSYQGNTEAFF
>TRBJ1-6|TRBV29-1
CSVSPGPSPLHF
>TRBJ1-6|TRBV7-2
CASSLALTNSPLHF
>TRBJ1-6|TRBV7-8
CASSLGELGRYNSPLHF
>TRBJ2-3|TRBV7-2
CASSLGQGPDTQYF
>TRBJ1-2|TRBV5-1
CASSVVGGTVKGYTF
>TRBJ2-3|TRBV28
CASSLSTDTQYF
>TRBJ1-6|TRBV19
CASSLESLANSPLHF
>TRBJ1-6|TRBV7-9
CASSPWTGNSPLHF
>TRBJ1-1|TRBV7-6
CASTLGNMNTEAFF
>TRBJ2-7|TRBV9
CASSKAWLDYEQYF
>TRBJ1-6|TRBV6-1
CASSEVTGRLNSPLHF
>TRBJ2-7|TRBV2
CASSLSLGQTSSYEQYF
>TRBJ2-7|TRBV11-2
CASSTGTSGIYEQYF
>TRBJ1-1|TRBV12-3/TRBV12-4
CASSYGQSTEAFF
>TRBJ2-1|TRBV3-1/TRBV3-2
CASSQGQYNEQFF
>TRBJ2-7|TRBV20-1
CSARRGEQYF
>TRBJ2-3|TRBV15
CATSRDWDRGTSTDTQYF
>TRBJ1-2|TRBV5-6
CASSLEALGTYTF
>TRBJ2-7|TRBV27
CASGTGAPYEQYF
>TRBJ2-2|TRBV24-1
CATTGGGTGELFF
>TRBJ2-7|TRBV7-2
CASSSPNNYEQYF
>TRBJ1-5|TRBV7-9
CASSSRGGSNQPQHF
>TRBJ2-7|TRBV7-2
CASSLSSRGHYEQYF
>TRBJ2-5|TRBV15
CATSRRDPETQYF